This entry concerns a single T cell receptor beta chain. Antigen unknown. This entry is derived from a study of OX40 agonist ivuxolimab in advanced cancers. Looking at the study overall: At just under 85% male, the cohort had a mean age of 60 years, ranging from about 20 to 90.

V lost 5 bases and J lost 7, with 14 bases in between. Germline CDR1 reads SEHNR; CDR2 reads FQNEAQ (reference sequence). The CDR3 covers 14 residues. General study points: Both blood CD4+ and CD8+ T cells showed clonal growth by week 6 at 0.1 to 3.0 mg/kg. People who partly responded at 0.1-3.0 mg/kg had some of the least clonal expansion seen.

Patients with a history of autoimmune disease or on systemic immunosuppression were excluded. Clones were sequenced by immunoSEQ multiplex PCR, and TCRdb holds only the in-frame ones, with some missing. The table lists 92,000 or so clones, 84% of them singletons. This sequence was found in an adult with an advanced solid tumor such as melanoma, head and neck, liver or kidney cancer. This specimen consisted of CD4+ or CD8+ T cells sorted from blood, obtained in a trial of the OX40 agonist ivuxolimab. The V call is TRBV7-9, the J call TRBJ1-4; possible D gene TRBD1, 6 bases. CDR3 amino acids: CASSAWDISEKLFF. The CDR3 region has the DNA TGTGCCAGCAGCGCCTGGGACATTAGTGAAAAACTGTTTTTT.